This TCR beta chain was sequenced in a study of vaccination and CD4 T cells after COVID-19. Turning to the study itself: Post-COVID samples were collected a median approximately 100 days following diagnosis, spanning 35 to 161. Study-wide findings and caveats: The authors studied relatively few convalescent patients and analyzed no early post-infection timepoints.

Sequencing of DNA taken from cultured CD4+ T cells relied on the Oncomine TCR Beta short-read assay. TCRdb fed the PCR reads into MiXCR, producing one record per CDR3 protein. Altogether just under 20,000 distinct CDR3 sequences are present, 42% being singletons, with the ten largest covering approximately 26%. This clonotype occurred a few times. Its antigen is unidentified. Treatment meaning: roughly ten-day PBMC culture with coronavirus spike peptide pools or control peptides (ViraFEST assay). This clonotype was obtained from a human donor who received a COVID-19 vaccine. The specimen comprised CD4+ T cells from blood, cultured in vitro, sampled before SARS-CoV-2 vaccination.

The CDR3 spells CASRPLDSSGNTIYF. In nucleotides, the CDR3 is TGTGCCAGCAGACCGTTGGACAGCTCTGGAAACACCATATATTTT. The V and J genes are TRBV6-2 or TRBV6-3 and TRBJ1-3, with D perhaps matching TRBD1 (6 bases). From germline, CDR1 is MNHEY and CDR2 SVGEGT. The CDR3 totals 15 residues. V shed 6 bases and J shed 0 bases, with 12 bases lying between them.